This passage covers 28 T cell receptor beta chains from one sample sequenced in a study of blood T cell repertoires in COVID-19 (dated by TCRdb to the early 2020s). Library preparation used the immunoSEQ multiplex PCR assay. As stored in TCRdb, this immuneACCESS dataset retains in-frame rearrangements with V and J assigned. A fraction of the clones does not appear; measured against another copy, unresolved V genes explain less than half of the discrepancy, and the remainder lacks a known reason. The sample table holds about 180,000 clones, of which around 86% were seen once. The ten largest clones add up to about 8.6% of the sample. Sequencing input: peripheral blood. The receptors originated from a man aged 50 or older with active or convalescent COVID-19.

This clone has a single count. The chain carries TRBV27 and TRBJ2-5; D unresolved. CDR3 length: 14 amino acids. The V end was cut by 4 bases, the J end by 4 bases, with 13 bases between. CDR1 and CDR2 from the germline V gene are MNHEY and SMNVEV (reference sequence). Here the CDR3 DNA reads TGTGCCAGCAGTTACCGACTTCCCCCAGAGACCCAGTACTTC. Its protein product is CASSYRLPPETQYF.

This chain connects TRBV7-9 to TRBJ1-2; 7 nucleotides line up with TRBD1. The CDR3 is made up of 13 amino acids. CDR1 is SEHNR, CDR2 FQNEAQ, per germline (reference sequence). V was pared by 6 bases and J by 3 bases, with 4 bases of the junction left unmatched. CDR3 nucleotide sequence: TGTGCCAGCAGTCCGGACAGGTACTATGGCTACACCTTC. Its translation is CASSPDRYYGYTF.

V usage is TRBV2 and J usage is TRBJ1-5; D gene uncertain. Germline V gene data show CDR1 as SNHLY and CDR2 as FYNNEI. Trimming removed 3 bases at V and 4 bases at J, with 7 bases between. There are 13 residues in the CDR3. The CDR3 bases are TGTGCCAGCAGTGATCTCCAGAATCAGCCCCAGCATTTT. It encodes CASSDLQNQPQHF.

The V gene is TRBV9, the J gene TRBJ2-7, with D possibly being TRBD2 (6 bases). The CDR3 contains 14 residues. CDR1 SGDLS and CDR2 YYNGEE come from the germline V gene. V gave up 1 base and J gave up 3 bases, with 11 bases separating them. DNA for the CDR3: TGTGCCAGCAGCGTATCGGGAGCCGGCTACGAGCAGTACTTC. Its translation: CASSVSGAGYEQYF.

This clone appeared once. This chain joins TRBV7-9 and TRBJ1-2, with D possibly TRBD1 on 5 matching bases. Trimming stripped 1 base from V and 4 bases from J, with 13 bases between. This CDR3 region has 15 residues. Germline CDR1 reads SEHNR; CDR2 reads FQNEAQ (reference sequence). CDR3 residues: CASSLDGGDGYGYTF. For the CDR3, the DNA is TGTGCCAGCAGCTTAGACGGGGGTGACGGCTATGGCTACACCTTC.

V usage is TRBV4-3 and J usage is TRBJ1-5, with a possible D match to TRBD1 (5 bases). This CDR3 contains 14 residues. The V gene's germline CDR1 is LGHNA and CDR2 YSLEER. Deletions cut 1 base from V and 6 bases from J, with 10 bases between. This CDR3 is CASSQATDSQPQHF. DNA of the CDR3: TGCGCCAGCAGCCAAGCGACAGACAGTCAGCCCCAGCATTTT.

The chain couples TRBV30 to TRBJ1-4, with a weak D call TRBD1 (6 bases). Germline V gives CDR1 GTSNPN, CDR2 SVGIG (reference sequence). The CDR3 totals 13 residues. V was shortened by 3 bases and J by 7 bases, with 12 bases between the two germline ends. The CDR3 sequence is CAWSRGPIEKLFF. In DNA, the CDR3 is TGTGCCTGGAGCAGGGGCCCTATTGAAAAACTGTTTTTT.

The rearrangement links TRBV18 to TRBJ1-3, with D unresolved. Germline values: CDR1 KGHSH, CDR2 LQKENI. The CDR3 has 14 residues. Deletions cut 5 bases from V and 7 bases from J, with 15 bases between. CDR3 sequence (DNA): TGTGCCAGCTCAAGCAGCGCCAACGGTAACACCATATATTTT. It codes for CASSSSANGNTIYF.

The chain recombines TRBV19 with TRBJ2-3, with 11 positions matching TRBD1. V was pared by 9 bases and J by 4 bases, with 6 bases of the junction left unmatched. The CDR3 has 14 residues. The germline V gene encodes CDR1 LNHDA and CDR2 SQIVND (reference sequence). As DNA, the CDR3 is TGTGCCAGCCTGGACAGGGGGCGATCAGATACGCAGTATTTT. It yields the protein CASLDRGRSDTQYF.

The V gene is TRBV19, the J gene TRBJ2-7; perhaps TRBD1 as D (5 bases). The V end lost 5 bases, the J end lost 8 bases, and 13 bases lay between the germline ends. The CDR3 length is 12 residues. Germline lookup yields CDR1 LNHDA and CDR2 SQIVND (reference sequence). For the CDR3, the DNA is TGTGCCAGTAGTCCGGACAATGTCAAGCAGTACTTC. Protein: CASSPDNVKQYF.

This chain connects TRBV13 to TRBJ1-2, with 10 bases matching TRBD1. The germline V gene has CDR1 PRHDT and CDR2 FYEKMQ (reference sequence). CDR3 length: 16 amino acids. The junction had 14 bases not matched to a gene; V was cut back by 6 bases and J by 7 bases. Written as DNA, the CDR3 is TGTGCCAGCAGACCGGGACAGGGGCAGCTCTATGGTGGCTACACCTTC. It translates to CASRPGQGQLYGGYTF.

The chain links TRBV6-5 to TRBJ2-2; D is possibly TRBD1 (6 bases). The germline gives CDR1 MNHEY, CDR2 SVGAGI. This CDR3 is 14 amino acids long. V was shortened by 7 bases and J by 3 bases, with 12 bases between the two germline ends. The CDR3 sequence: CASTQGTYTGELFF. The CDR3 DNA reads TGTGCCAGCACCCAGGGGACCTACACCGGGGAGCTGTTTTTT.

DNA for the CDR3: TGTGCCAGCAGCGTACTATTCCGCCCGCCCTACGAGCAGTACTTC. Residues: CASSVLFRPPYEQYF. V and J are TRBV9 and TRBJ2-7; D not resolved. Trimming removed 1 base at V and 2 bases at J, with 13 bases between. The CDR3 length is 15 residues. Germline CDR1 is SGDLS and CDR2 is YYNGEE.

V usage is TRBV28 and J usage is TRBJ2-2; a weak D match, TRBD2 (6 bases). Germline CDR1 and CDR2: MDHEN and SYDVKM. This CDR3 is 15 amino acids long. Deletions cut 5 bases from V and 8 bases from J, with 18 bases between. The CDR3 sequence is CASSETSPAGGELFF. The CDR3 DNA reads as TGTGCCAGCAGTGAGACTAGTCCGGCAGGTGGGGAGCTGTTTTTT.

The chain is built from TRBV29-1 and TRBJ2-1; 10 bases match TRBD2. The length of the CDR3 is 14 residues. V trimming: 7 bases; J trimming: 4 bases; junction bases outside the gene matches: 7. The germline CDR1 and CDR2 sequences are SQVTM and ANQGSEA. The CDR3 loop is CSGSRTSGYNEQFF. As DNA, the CDR3 is TGCAGCGGGTCGCGGACTAGCGGATACAATGAGCAGTTCTTC.

This clone was detected a few times. This sequence joins TRBV6-1 and TRBJ1-3, with a tentative D call TRBD1 (6 bases). The CDR3 sequence is 14 residues long. Germline lookup yields CDR1 MNHNS and CDR2 SASEGT. The V and J ends lost 0 bases and 4 bases respectively, with 7 bases between them. CDR3: CASSEARGGNTIYF. The DNA for the CDR3 is TGTGCCAGCAGTGAAGCCAGGGGAGGAAACACCATATATTTT.

V usage is TRBV20-1 and J usage is TRBJ2-7; 10 bases map to TRBD2. Per germline, CDR1 DFQATT and CDR2 SNEGSKA (reference sequence). This CDR3 has 14 residues. The trim removed 3 bases at V and 5 bases at J, leaving 7 bases unmatched. This CDR3 reads CSASRLAGANEQYF. The CDR3 DNA is TGCAGTGCTAGTCGTCTAGCGGGAGCAAACGAGCAGTACTTC.

The genes are TRBV3-1 (or the pseudogene TRBV3-2) and TRBJ1-5, with TRBD1 matching 7 bases. CDR1 is LGHDT and CDR2 is YNNKEL in the germline V gene (reference sequence). V was clipped by 5 bases and J by 6 bases; unmatched bases: 10. The CDR3 runs to 15 residues. Written as DNA, the CDR3 is TGTGCCAGCAGCTTTAATGACGCAGGGGGTCAGCCCCAGCATTTT. Translated, it gives CASSFNDAGGQPQHF.

This clone has just one count. One end of the junction is discordant with germline, which a read error may explain. The rearrangement links TRBV6-2 or TRBV6-3 to TRBJ1-6; no definite D call. Germline V gives CDR1 MNHEY, CDR2 SVGEGT. This CDR3 has 14 residues. The CDR3 loop reads CASSPTEYNLPLHF. The CDR3 DNA follows: TGTGCCAGCAGTCCGACTGAATATAATTTACCCCTCCACTTT.

J is TRBJ1-5 and V is TRBV2; 11 bases map to TRBD1. CDR1 is SNHLY and CDR2 is FYNNEI in the germline V gene. This CDR3 spans 14 amino acids. Trimming at V came to 8 bases and at J to 9 bases, leaving 9 bases not matched to a gene. The CDR3 protein is CASRKGQGAGPQHF. The CDR3 DNA reads as TGTGCCAGCCGGAAAGGACAGGGGGCCGGGCCCCAGCATTTT.

This clone was found a few times. The V and J genes are TRBV6-1 and TRBJ1-4; 7 bases fit TRBD1. From germline, CDR1 is MNHNS and CDR2 SASEGT. This CDR3 region has 17 residues. V lost 2 bases, J lost 8 bases, and 14 bases stayed unmatched. The CDR3 spells CASSEIKAGDSREKLFF. CDR3 sequence (DNA): TGTGCCAGCAGTGAAATCAAGGCCGGGGACAGCCGGGAAAAACTGTTTTTT.

This clone was detected a few times. This chain joins TRBV19 and TRBJ2-7; D is possibly TRBD1 (6 bases). The CDR3 extends over 14 amino acids. Trimming shortened V by 5 bases and J by 3 bases, and 14 bases separated the two germline ends. CDR1 and CDR2 (germline): LNHDA, SQIVND (reference sequence). The CDR3 DNA is TGTGCCAGTAGTCGCTCGGACAGACTCTACGAGCAGTACTTC. Encoded protein: CASSRSDRLYEQYF.

The chain is built from TRBV5-1 and TRBJ2-1; tentative D call: TRBD1 (6 bases). This CDR3 has 13 residues. Germline values: CDR1 SGHRS, CDR2 YFSETQ. Trimming left V 1 base short and J 5 bases short, with 7 bases between. DNA of the CDR3: TGCGCCAGCAGCTTGAACAGGGACAATGAGCAGTTCTTC. Residues: CASSLNRDNEQFF. Looking up the rest from reference TRBV5-1 and TRBJ2-1 gives the full variable domain: KAGVTQTPRYLIKTRGQQVTLSCSPISGHRSVSWYQQTPGQGLQFLFEYFSETQRNKGNFPGRFSGRQFSNSRSEMNVSTLELGDSALYLCASSLNRDNEQFFGPGTRLTVL.

V usage is TRBV6-2 or TRBV6-3 and J usage is TRBJ2-6, with TRBD2 identical over 7 bases. Germline V gene data show CDR1 as MNHEY and CDR2 as SVGEGT. After removal of 5 bases from V and 4 bases from J, the junction contained 5 bases not matched to a gene. This CDR3 region has 15 residues. Here the CDR3 DNA reads TGTGCCAGCAGTGCGGCGGGGGTCGGGGCCAACGTCCTGACTTTC. This translates into CASSAAGVGANVLTF.

J is TRBJ1-2 and V is TRBV15; perhaps TRBD1 as D (6 bases). Trimming pared 0 bases from V and 4 bases from J, leaving 9 bases between. The CDR3 totals 14 residues. CDR1 and CDR2 from the germline V gene are LNHNV and YYDKDF (reference sequence). The CDR3 reads CATSREGGIYGYTF. In DNA, the CDR3 is TGTGCCACCAGCAGAGAAGGGGGAATCTATGGCTACACCTTC.

J is TRBJ1-6 and V is TRBV19, with 7 bases fitting TRBD1. This CDR3 is built from 15 residues. CDR1 and CDR2 (germline): LNHDA, SQIVND (reference sequence). Trimming cost V 9 bases and J 6 bases; bases outside gene matches: 11. Written as DNA, the CDR3 is TGTGCCAGCCAAACCTCCGGGACAGCTAATTCACCCCTCCACTTT. It specifies CASQTSGTANSPLHF.

This rearrangement joins TRBV30 to TRBJ2-5; possible D gene TRBD1, 5 bases. Germline values: CDR1 GTSNPN, CDR2 SVGIG (reference sequence). The CDR3 spans 13 residues. Trimming left V 0 bases short and J 5 bases short, with 10 bases between. The CDR3 region is CAWSVQGGETQYF. The CDR3, as DNA: TGTGCCTGGAGTGTGCAGGGTGGGGAGACCCAGTACTTC.

The chain combines TRBV6-5 with TRBJ1-2; D ambiguous. Germline V gene lookup returns CDR1 MNHEY and CDR2 SVGAGI. The germline V and J ends were trimmed by 6 bases and 4 bases, with 9 bases remaining between them. The length of the CDR3 is 12 residues. CDR3 coding DNA: TGTGCCAGCAGCTTACAGATCTATGGCTACACCTTC. Encoded protein: CASSLQIYGYTF.